The present TCR beta chain was sequenced within a study of pediatric ulcerative colitis. General observations from the study: Acute severe colitis showed lower rectal diversity from clonal expansions. Some T cells in rectal biopsies may come from blood, especially with overt colitis.

One to two pinch biopsies were taken from the rectum during colonoscopy. Assay: immunoSEQ multiplex PCR; the TCRdb copy retains only in-frame clones and omits some. The sample comprises around 18,000 clones, nearly 75% of which are singletons, and around 7% rests with the top ten. On this clone: Its antigen remains unidentified.

The receptor comes from a boy aged 5-17 years with moderate ulcerative colitis. The sample comprised gut tissue.

CDR3 DNA: TGTGCCAGCAGCGAAAACCGACAGGGGGTGGATGGCTACACCTTC. Protein product: CASSENRQGVDGYTF. The V gene is TRBV13, the J gene TRBJ1-2; 9 nucleotides line up with TRBD1. J lost 6 bases, V lost 5 bases, and 10 bases had no gene match. The CDR3 has 15 residues. CDR1 and CDR2 from the germline V gene are PRHDT and FYEKMQ (reference sequence). Full variable domain (missing parts from reference TRBV13 and TRBJ1-2): AAGVIQSPRHLIKEKRETATLKCYPIPRHDTVYWYQQGPGQDPQFLISFYEKMQSDKGSIPDRFSAQQFSDYHSELNMSSLELGDSALYFCASSENRQGVDGYTFGSGTRLTVV.